Sequencing of this T cell receptor beta chain was carried out in a study of blood T cell repertoires in COVID-19. About the research overall: Both acute and convalescent COVID-19 samples were obtained from the United States, Italy and Spain. Nucleic acid was either cDNA or gDNA, and it came from T cells, B-cell-depleted T cells, or PBMCs.

Trimming cost V 1 base and J 5 bases; bases outside gene matches: 9. The CDR3 consists of 18 residues. Germline values: CDR1 SGHRS, CDR2 YFSETQ. The authors' processing: Reference gene primers were amplified, and this amplification served to estimate nucleated cell counts. Here immunoSEQ multiplex PCR was the method, and the copy in TCRdb shows in-frame clones only, minus some. The V and J calls and clone size come from that table; D and trimming were worked out from the DNA. Here the sample spans around 200,000 clones, roughly 85% being singletons. The sample was peripheral blood. The chain combines TRBV5-1 with TRBJ2-4; 13 nucleotides match TRBD2. This sequence was found in a human donor with active or convalescent COVID-19. The donor label of this sample is uncertain. The CDR3, as DNA: TGCGCCAGCAGCTTGTTTGGGACTAGCGGGACGATACAAAACATTCAGTACTTC. Protein sequence: CASSLFGTSGTIQNIQYF.